The 13 T cell receptor beta chains listed next were all sequenced from one sample in a study of blood T cell repertoires in COVID-19. Assay used: immunoSEQ multiplex PCR; TCRdb lists only in-frame clones, some missing. The sample includes 200,000 to 250,000 clones, over 75% of them seen just once. The sample comprised peripheral blood. These receptors were collected from a woman in her seventies with COVID-19, enrolled during active disease.

V is TRBV2 and J is TRBJ1-6, with unresolved D. This CDR3 has 12 amino acids. V lost 1 base and J 8 bases, leaving 3 bases between the germline ends. Per the germline V gene, CDR1 is SNHLY and CDR2 is FYNNEI. This CDR3 is CASSEGDSPLHF. Written as DNA, the CDR3 is TGTGCCAGCAGTGAAGGAGATTCACCCCTCCACTTT.

This clone was detected only once. The sample has other DNA sequences that encode this CDR3 too. The CDR3 region is CASSLYRGRDSPLHF. The DNA of the CDR3 is TGTGCCAGCAGTTTATACAGGGGAAGGGATTCACCCCTCCACTTT. The chain has TRBV27 and TRBJ1-6; 7 positions agree with TRBD1. This CDR3 has 15 residues. Germline V gene data show CDR1 as MNHEY and CDR2 as SMNVEV (reference sequence). V shed 1 base and J 8 bases; nucleotides not matched to a gene: 5.

This clone was recorded only once. The chain carries TRBV29-1 and TRBJ1-2; TRBD1 aligns across 7 bases. Trimming removed 6 bases from V and 4 bases from J; junction bases left unmatched: 11. The CDR3 extends over 14 amino acids. Looked up from germline, CDR1 is SQVTM and CDR2 is ANQGSEA. The CDR3 here is CSVGYRQGPYGYTF. Here the CDR3 DNA reads TGCAGCGTGGGATACAGACAGGGCCCCTATGGCTACACCTTC.

The chain joins TRBV4-2 to TRBJ2-3; D is possibly TRBD2 (6 bases). In germline, CDR1 is LGHNA, CDR2 YNFKEQ. This CDR3 spans 16 amino acids. With 3 bases removed from V and 1 base from J, the gap between germline ends came to 14 bases. CDR3 DNA sequence: TGTGCCAGCAGCCACCGGGAGCTGGGGGGCACAGATACGCAGTATTTT. Translating it yields CASSHRELGGTDTQYF.

The rearrangement joins TRBV7-9 to TRBJ2-5, with D perhaps TRBD2 (6 bases). V was cut by 7 bases and J by 2 bases, with 14 bases left in between. This CDR3 has 14 residues. Per germline, CDR1 SEHNR and CDR2 FQNEAQ (reference sequence). CDR3 sequence: CASTRSAGQETQYF. The CDR3 region has the DNA TGTGCCAGCACCAGATCGGCGGGGCAAGAGACCCAGTACTTC.

The V call is TRBV4-3, the J call TRBJ1-2, with TRBD1 identical over 7 bases. The CDR3 runs 15 residues. The germline gives CDR1 LGHNA, CDR2 YSLEER. The V and J ends lost 0 bases and 8 bases, in that order; junction bases with no gene match: 9. The DNA of the CDR3 is TGCGCCAGCAGCCAAGATTACAGGGGAACAAGGGGCTACACCTTC. Residues: CASSQDYRGTRGYTF.

This chain links TRBV19 with TRBJ2-1, with 9 bases matching TRBD2. The germline V gene encodes CDR1 LNHDA and CDR2 SQIVND (reference sequence). The CDR3 has 15 residues. With 1 base clipped from V and 7 bases from J, the junction kept 5 bases outside the gene matches. CDR3 DNA sequence: TGTGCCAGTAGTATAGTAGCGGGAGTAGGGAATGAGCAGTTCTTC. Protein product: CASSIVAGVGNEQFF.

The chain recombines TRBV19 with TRBJ2-7; 9 nucleotides line up with TRBD1. V lost 5 bases, J lost 2 bases, and 4 bases stayed unmatched. In germline, CDR1 is LNHDA, CDR2 SQIVND (reference sequence). The CDR3 has 14 residues. This CDR3 is CASSWDRDAYEQYF. DNA for the CDR3: TGTGCCAGTAGTTGGGACAGGGATGCCTACGAGCAGTACTTC.

The CDR3 nucleotides read TGTGCCAGCAGCAAAGCTCGGGGTCGTTTGGAGACCCAGTACTTC. Translation: CASSKARGRLETQYF. V gene TRBV6-5 combines with J gene TRBJ2-5, with D possibly TRBD2 on 5 matching bases. The CDR3 is made up of 15 amino acids. The V gene's germline CDR1 is MNHEY and CDR2 SVGAGI. The V and J ends lost 6 bases and 5 bases respectively, with 19 bases between them.

The J gene is TRBJ1-2, the V gene TRBV5-6; D perhaps matches TRBD1 (5 bases). Germline V CDR1 and CDR2: SGHDT, YYEEEE. With 0 bases removed from V and 4 bases from J, the gap between germline ends came to 13 bases. The CDR3 sequence is 15 residues long. CDR3 DNA sequence: TGTGCCAGCAGCTTGGTTACGGGTACAGGCTATGGCTACACCTTC. Its protein is CASSLVTGTGYGYTF.

This clone was seen just once. This chain joins TRBV7-9 and TRBJ1-2; a possible D gene is TRBD1 (5 bases). CDR1 is SEHNR and CDR2 is FQNEAQ in the germline V gene (reference sequence). The CDR3 totals 18 residues. V was shortened by 0 bases and J by 1 base, with 18 bases between the two germline ends. The CDR3 coding sequence is TGTGCCAGCAGCTTAGCGCAGGCAGGGTCATACCTTAACTATGGCTACACCTTC. It encodes CASSLAQAGSYLNYGYTF. The entire variable domain, with the rest obtained from reference TRBV7-9 and TRBJ1-2, is as follows: DTGVSQNPRHKITKRGQNVTFRCDPISEHNRLYWYRQTLGQGPEFLTYFQNEAQLEKSRLLSDRFSAERPKGSFSTLEIQRTEQGDSAMYLCASSLAQAGSYLNYGYTFGSGTRLTVV.

This rearrangement joins TRBV4-3 to TRBJ2-1, with D maybe TRBD1 (7 bases). Germline CDR1 reads LGHNA; CDR2 reads YSLEER. The CDR3 sequence is 14 residues long. The V end was cut by 3 bases, the J end by 12 bases, with 18 bases between. The chain's CDR3 is CASSHPGGGRGQFF. CDR3 in DNA: TGCGCCAGCAGCCATCCAGGGGGAGGCCGCGGGCAGTTCTTC.

This clone was detected once. The V call is TRBV5-1, the J call TRBJ1-1; TRBD1 agrees at 8 bases. Unmatched junction bases numbered 10, after V lost 4 bases and J lost 8 bases. CDR3 length: 14 amino acids. CDR1 SGHRS and CDR2 YFSETQ come from the germline V gene. CDR3 DNA: TGCGCCAGCAGCCATTTGTCCCGGGACAGGGAAGCTTTCTTT. Its translation: CASSHLSRDREAFF.